The 15 T cell receptor beta chains given below trace back to one sample, sequenced in a study of vaccination and CD4 T cells after COVID-19. No cognate antigen is known for these TCRs. Sample treatment: approximately nine-day PBMC culture with coronavirus spike peptide pools or control peptides (ViraFEST assay). The Oncomine TCR Beta short-read assay sequenced DNA from cultured CD4+ T cells. Via MiXCR, TCRdb re-called the PCR reads, giving one row per CDR3 protein. The table includes 10,000 or so distinct CDR3 sequences, roughly 62% detected once. The source material was CD4+ T cells from blood, cultured in vitro. The source is a human donor who had recovered from COVID-19.

The CDR3: CASSPIDQPQHF. Written as DNA, the CDR3 is TGTGCCAGCAGCCCAATTGATCAGCCCCAGCATTTT. The rearrangement joins TRBV7-9 to TRBJ1-5, with D unresolved. Per the germline V gene, CDR1 is SEHNR and CDR2 is FQNEAQ (reference sequence). This CDR3 has 12 residues. Deletions cut 5 bases from V and 5 bases from J, with 7 bases between.

V is TRBV2 and J is TRBJ2-7; D not certain. This CDR3 is built from 11 residues. Trimming left V 5 bases short and J 6 bases short, with 8 bases between. Germline lookup yields CDR1 SNHLY and CDR2 FYNNEI. CDR3 sequence reads: CASSQRVEQYF. The CDR3 nucleotides read TGTGCCAGCAGTCAGCGCGTCGAGCAGTACTTC.

The chain combines TRBV12-3 or TRBV12-4 with TRBJ2-7, with D tentatively TRBD2 (6 bases). This CDR3 has 13 amino acids. V shed 6 bases and J shed 3 bases, with 12 bases lying between them. The CDR3 DNA follows: TGTGCCAGCAGCCTAGCGATAGACTACGAGCAGTACTTC. It yields the protein CASSLAIDYEQYF.

The chain links TRBV20-1 to TRBJ2-5, with 9 positions matching TRBD2. J gave up 4 bases and V 6 bases, and 6 bases lay outside the gene matches. CDR3 length: 13 amino acids. Per the germline V gene, CDR1 is DFQATT and CDR2 is SNEGSKA (reference sequence). In DNA form, the CDR3 reads TGCAGTGCAGGCGGGAGGGCAGGAGAGACCCAGTACTTC. It encodes CSAGGRAGETQYF.

The V gene is TRBV6-5, the J gene TRBJ2-3; 11 nucleotides line up with TRBD2. V lost 0 bases to trimming and J lost 0 bases; unmatched junction nucleotides: 5. Germline CDR1 MNHEY, CDR2 SVGAGI. This CDR3 region has 18 residues. The CDR3 region is CASSYSRTSGPSTDTQYF. The CDR3 region has the DNA TGTGCCAGCAGTTACTCAAGGACTAGCGGGCCTAGCACAGATACGCAGTATTTT.

The V and J genes are TRBV6-1 and TRBJ1-2; 9 nucleotides line up with TRBD1. J was trimmed by 5 bases and V by 6 bases; bases with no gene match: 10. From germline, CDR1 is MNHNS and CDR2 SASEGT. The CDR3 is 15 amino acids. Written as DNA, the CDR3 is TGTGCCAGCAGCCCCAGGACAGGGGCGAATTATGGCTACACCTTC. Translated: CASSPRTGANYGYTF.

The chain is built from TRBV7-2 and TRBJ1-1; D possibly corresponds to TRBD1 (5 bases). This CDR3 spans 13 amino acids. V was pared by 5 bases and J by 0 bases, with 7 bases between. The germline V gene has CDR1 SGHTA and CDR2 FQGNSA. The CDR3 nucleotides read TGTGCCAGCAGCGCGGACATGAACACTGAAGCTTTCTTT. This encodes CASSADMNTEAFF.

This sequence joins TRBV20-1 and TRBJ1-1; D call uncertain. Between the trimmed V and J ends, which lost 6 bases and 0 bases, there was a span of 17 bases. The CDR3 runs to 15 residues. Germline-derived CDR1 and CDR2 are DFQATT and SNEGSKA (reference sequence). In nucleotides, the CDR3 is TGCAGTGCCGTAAGGGCTCCAGCCATGAACACTGAAGCTTTCTTT. Encoded protein: CSAVRAPAMNTEAFF.

This chain joins TRBV18 and TRBJ2-7, with TRBD1 matching over 8 bases. Per the germline V gene, CDR1 is KGHSH and CDR2 is LQKENI. The CDR3 is 15 residues long. Trimming cost V 4 bases and J 6 bases; bases outside gene matches: 11. CDR3: CASSLDRGIRPEQYF. DNA of the CDR3: TGTGCCAGCTCACTAGACAGGGGAATCCGGCCCGAGCAGTACTTC.

The CDR3 protein is CASTQGGGLISGNTIYF. The CDR3 region has the DNA TGTGCCAGCACCCAAGGGGGGGGACTAATCTCTGGAAACACCATATATTTT. J is TRBJ1-3 and V is TRBV6-1, with D possibly being TRBD1 (6 bases). Germline CDR1 MNHNS, CDR2 SASEGT. The V end lost 7 bases, the J end lost 0 bases, and 19 bases lay between the germline ends. This CDR3 is built from 17 residues.

The table lists this clonotype with a count of one. The V call is TRBV7-9, the J call TRBJ2-7; TRBD2 agrees at 7 bases. Germline V gene data show CDR1 as SEHNR and CDR2 as FQNEAQ (reference sequence). The CDR3 is 15 residues long. V was pared by 6 bases and J by 4 bases, with 12 bases of the junction left unmatched. The CDR3: CASSGWAGEGYEQYF. CDR3 nucleotides: TGTGCCAGCAGTGGGTGGGCGGGAGAAGGGTACGAGCAGTACTTC.

This chain uses TRBV27 with TRBJ2-1; 7 nucleotides line up with TRBD2. CDR1 and CDR2 from the germline V gene are MNHEY and SMNVEV (reference sequence). V shed 0 bases, J shed 8 bases, and the junction held 4 bases outside the gene matches. The CDR3 sequence is 14 residues long. This CDR3 reads CASSLSRGRDEQFF. CDR3 DNA sequence: TGTGCCAGCAGTTTATCTCGGGGGAGGGATGAGCAGTTCTTC.

The chain couples TRBV6-1 to TRBJ2-2; no definite D call. The germline V gene has CDR1 MNHNS and CDR2 SASEGT. The CDR3 totals 14 residues. The ends were cut back, 6 bases at V and 1 base at J, with 9 bases in the middle. Here the CDR3 DNA reads TGTGCCAGCAGGCGGCAGGTGAACACCGGGGAGCTGTTTTTT. This encodes CASRRQVNTGELFF.

On this clonotype: A much larger clone lies a single base off, so this may be a read error. The chain carries TRBV21-1 and TRBJ1-5; TRBD1 reflects the table's D call only, with no check against the DNA. TRBV21-1 counts as a pseudogene. CDR3 length: 14 amino acids. The CDR3 DNA reads as TGTGCCAGCAGGAGGACAGGGAGCAATCAGCCCCGGCATTTT. Its protein product is CASRRTGSNQPRHF.

This sequence joins TRBV6-1 and TRBJ2-5; TRBD2 aligns across 7 bases. The germline V gene has CDR1 MNHNS and CDR2 SASEGT. V was clipped by 7 bases and J by 0 bases; unmatched bases: 8. The CDR3 runs 15 residues. DNA for the CDR3: TGTGCCAGCAACTTAGCGGGTATGAACCAAGAGACCCAGTACTTC. Protein: CASNLAGMNQETQYF.